Each of the 15 T cell receptor beta chains below was sequenced from the same sample in a study of post-analysis software for immune sequencing data. Study conclusions and caveats: Relative to controls, patients had about 5 TRBV segments at higher frequency, with TRBV5-6, TRBV5-1 and TRBV20-1 among these.

Unique molecular identifiers were carried by the TCR beta cDNA libraries. MiXCR was run by TCRdb on the PCR reads, yielding one entry per CDR3 protein. The sample has more than 450,000 distinct CDR3 sequences; around 34% are singletons. Which antigens these TCRs recognize remains unknown. Sample: blood. These receptors came from a girl aged 2-17 years with multiple sclerosis.

The chain carries TRBV2 and TRBJ1-5; D is unclear. This CDR3 is 15 amino acids long. Trimming pared 5 bases from V and 4 bases from J, leaving 15 bases between. Germline assignment: CDR1 SNHLY and CDR2 FYNNEI. The CDR3 region is CASSKTDTGNQPQHF. In DNA, the CDR3 is TGTGCCAGCAGTAAAACAGACACCGGGAATCAGCCCCAGCATTTT.

The chain uses TRBV2 and TRBJ2-7; D is unresolved. V was cut by 4 bases and J by 6 bases, with 4 bases left in between. This CDR3 is 10 amino acids long. Germline V gene data show CDR1 as SNHLY and CDR2 as FYNNEI. CDR3 protein: CASSGIEQYF. CDR3 DNA sequence: TGTGCCAGCAGTGGAATCGAGCAGTACTTC. The complete variable domain, with remaining parts taken from reference TRBV2 and TRBJ2-7, reads EPEVTQTPSHQVTQMGQEVILRCVPISNHLYFYWYRQILGQKVEFLVSFYNNEISEKSEIFDDQFSVERPDGSNFTLKIRSTKLEDSAMYFCASSGIEQYFGPGTRLTVT.

The CDR3 DNA reads TGTGCCAGCAGCTTTTTAGGACTAGCGGGGGTTCTAACAGATACGCAGTATTTT. It yields the protein CASSFLGLAGVLTDTQYF. V and J are TRBV7-2 and TRBJ2-3; 13 bases fit TRBD2. V was pared by 3 bases and J by 3 bases, with 9 bases of the junction left unmatched. Germline CDR1 and CDR2: SGHTA and FQGNSA. This CDR3 has 18 residues.

This rearrangement joins TRBV3-1 to TRBJ2-5; D may be TRBD2 (5 bases). The V gene's germline CDR1 is LGHDT and CDR2 YNNKEL (reference sequence). The CDR3 is 11 residues long. V was pared by 1 base and J by 12 bases, with 9 bases between. CDR3 nucleotides: TGTGCCAGCAGCCAAGGTCACGGGGAGTACTTC. Protein: CASSQGHGEYF.

The chain joins TRBV5-1 to TRBJ2-7, with D possibly TRBD2 on 6 matching bases. The germline V and J ends were trimmed by 7 bases and 1 base, with 12 bases remaining between them. The CDR3 is 13 amino acids. Looked up from germline, CDR1 is SGHRS and CDR2 is YFSETQ. Here the CDR3 DNA reads TGCGCCAGCGGGCCAGGGACTTCCTACGAGCAGTACTTC. This sequence encodes CASGPGTSYEQYF.

The genes are TRBV12-3 or TRBV12-4 and TRBJ2-1; 9 bases are shared with TRBD2. Judging by the DNA end, TRBJ2-7 fits better; the J call may be wrong. This CDR3 is 19 amino acids long. This CDR3 reads CASSLGVAGVHGGYNEQYF. DNA for the CDR3: TGTGCCAGCAGTTTAGGGGTAGCGGGGGTCCACGGGGGATACAATGAGCAGTACTTC.

The chain links TRBV18 to TRBJ2-5; TRBD1 might be the D (5 bases). TRBJ2-7 explains the end of the DNA better; the J call may be wrong. This CDR3 is 15 amino acids long. Germline V gene lookup returns CDR1 KGHSH and CDR2 LQKENI. CDR3 region: CASSPATAATGEQYF. Here the CDR3 DNA reads TGTGCCAGCTCACCTGCGACAGCCGCTACGGGCGAGCAGTACTTC.

This clonotype has just a few counts. The rearrangement links TRBV2 to TRBJ1-5; 9 positions agree with TRBD1. V lost 6 bases, J lost 0 bases, and 12 bases stayed unmatched. Germline V gives CDR1 SNHLY, CDR2 FYNNEI. This CDR3 has 18 residues. This CDR3 is CASRAVTGGLDSNQPQHF. DNA for the CDR3: TGTGCCAGCAGAGCCGTTACAGGGGGCCTGGATAGCAATCAGCCCCAGCATTTT.

The table lists this clonotype with a few counts. The genes are TRBV5-6 and TRBJ1-6, with 7 nucleotides matching TRBD1. The germline V gene encodes CDR1 SGHDT and CDR2 YYEEEE. The CDR3 runs to 13 residues. V shed 4 bases, J shed 9 bases, and the junction held 4 bases outside the gene matches. The CDR3 loop reads CASSSTGVSPLHF. CDR3 DNA sequence: TGTGCCAGCAGCAGTACAGGGGTTTCACCCCTCCACTTT.

This clonotype appeared a few times. This chain connects TRBV5-1 to TRBJ2-3; 12 nucleotides agree with TRBD2. The germline CDR1 and CDR2 sequences are SGHRS and YFSETQ. Trimming took 4 bases from V and 1 from J; bases not matched to a gene: 7. The CDR3 spans 17 residues. Here the CDR3 reads CASSIVRLAGGTDTQYF. Here the CDR3 DNA reads TGCGCCAGCAGCATTGTTCGACTAGCGGGGGGCACAGATACGCAGTATTTT. The full variable domain, rest sourced from reference TRBV5-1 and TRBJ2-3, is KAGVTQTPRYLIKTRGQQVTLSCSPISGHRSVSWYQQTPGQGLQFLFEYFSETQRNKGNFPGRFSGRQFSNSRSEMNVSTLELGDSALYLCASSIVRLAGGTDTQYFGPGTRLTVL.

V usage is TRBV29-1 and J usage is TRBJ2-3; 8 bases are shared with TRBD2. Germline CDR1 SQVTM, CDR2 ANQGSEA. This CDR3 spans 14 amino acids. J was trimmed by 3 bases and V by 3 bases; bases with no gene match: 5. CDR3 sequence (DNA): TGCAGCGTTGACCCGGGGGGGGGAACAGATACGCAGTATTTT. Translating it yields CSVDPGGGTDTQYF.

Notes on this clonotype: One junction end does not reproduce the germline sequence, and a read error may be involved. V gene TRBV5-5 combines with J gene TRBJ2-6; TRBD1 matches 8 bases. The CDR3 covers 16 residues. Germline lookup yields CDR1 SGHKS and CDR2 YYEKEE (reference sequence). CDR3 sequence (DNA): TGTGCCAGCAGCCTCGGACAGGGCGCTGGGGCCAACGTCCCGACTTTC. Translation: CASSLGQGAGANVPTF.

Concerning this clonotype itself: A much larger clone lies a single base off, so this may be a read error. This chain links TRBV4-1 with TRBJ2-4; TRBD1 is a possible D gene (5 bases). The ends were cut back, 6 bases at V and 3 bases at J, with 15 bases in the middle. Germline loops: CDR1 MGHRA, CDR2 YSYEKL. The CDR3 has 15 residues. CDR3 coding DNA: TGCGCCAGCAGGGCAATAGGGGCCGACAAAAACATTCAGTACTTC. Translated, it gives CASRAIGADKNIQYF.

Only a few counts were recorded for this clonotype. The chain employs TRBV15 and TRBJ2-5; D may be TRBD1 or TRBD2 (6 bases each). In germline, CDR1 is LNHNV, CDR2 YYDKDF (reference sequence). V shed 5 bases and J shed 11 bases, with 30 bases lying between them. The CDR3 sequence is 17 residues long. In DNA form, the CDR3 reads TGTGCCACCAGCGGGGAAGCGGGTGGGACAACCACTGATGAGCAGTACTTC. This codes for CATSGEAGGTTTDEQYF. Looking up the rest from reference TRBV15 and TRBJ2-5 gives the full variable domain: DAMVIQNPRYQVTQFGKPVTLSCSQTLNHNVMYWYQQKSSQAPKLLFHYYDKDFNNEADTPDNFQSRRPNTSFCFLDIRSPGLGDTAMYLCATSGEAGGTTTDEQYFGPGTRLLVL.

This sequence joins TRBV20-1 and TRBJ2-7; TRBD2 might be the D (6 bases). Looked up from germline, CDR1 is DFQATT and CDR2 is SNEGSKA (reference sequence). Trimming took 2 bases from V and 0 from J, leaving 11 bases between them. There are 14 residues in the CDR3. The chain's CDR3 is CSARRGALSYEQYF. CDR3 DNA: TGCAGTGCTAGACGCGGGGCCCTCTCCTACGAGCAGTACTTC.